The clone carrying this T cell receptor (beta chain) showed up just a few times. What it binds is not known. Using its own MiXCR run on the RT-PCR reads, TCRdb lists one record per CDR3 protein. Found here are under 950,000 distinct CDR3 sequences, 21% of them singletons; the top ten hold about 9.4%. The data originate from a study of response to subunit inactivated influenza vaccine. Study-level findings and limits: Few new T cells, the authors suggested, are recruited by each seasonal influenza vaccination.

Trimming took off 5 bases at V and 3 bases at J, with 13 bases between the two ends. Germline loops: CDR1 SQVTM, CDR2 ANQGSEA. The CDR3 spans 13 residues. The sequencing here drew on PBMCs from blood, taken more than 4 days after vaccination. The chain carries TRBV29-1 and TRBJ1-1; no clear D gene. This TCR was recovered from a man aged 50-59 years who received an inactivated influenza vaccine. The CDR3 loop reads CSVSALGDTEAFF. CDR3 sequence (DNA): TGCAGCGTTTCGGCCCTAGGAGACACTGAAGCTTTCTTT.